The source of this T cell receptor beta chain is a study of blood T cell repertoires in COVID-19. Across the study: Nucleic acid was either cDNA or gDNA, and it came from T cells, B-cell-depleted T cells, or PBMCs.

Original methodology: By means of reference gene primer amplification, nucleated cell counts were estimated. Only in-frame clones appear in the TCRdb table, and some are missing; sequencing was by immunoSEQ multiplex PCR. V, J and clone size derive from that table, while D and trimming were established from the DNA sequence. The data contain tens of thousands of clones, roughly 84% of them singletons. The clonotype originates from a man aged 45-65 years with acute or convalescent COVID-19. Sequencing input: peripheral blood.

The CDR3 DNA sequence: TGTGCCAGCAGTGAAGGGCTAGCGGGGTTGTACGAGCAGTACTTC. Translated, it gives CASSEGLAGLYEQYF. The chain recombines TRBV6-1 with TRBJ2-7, with 9 bases identical to TRBD2. Germline-derived CDR1 and CDR2 are MNHNS and SASEGT. CDR3 length equals 15 residues. J gave up 4 bases and V 1 base, and 5 bases lay outside the gene matches.